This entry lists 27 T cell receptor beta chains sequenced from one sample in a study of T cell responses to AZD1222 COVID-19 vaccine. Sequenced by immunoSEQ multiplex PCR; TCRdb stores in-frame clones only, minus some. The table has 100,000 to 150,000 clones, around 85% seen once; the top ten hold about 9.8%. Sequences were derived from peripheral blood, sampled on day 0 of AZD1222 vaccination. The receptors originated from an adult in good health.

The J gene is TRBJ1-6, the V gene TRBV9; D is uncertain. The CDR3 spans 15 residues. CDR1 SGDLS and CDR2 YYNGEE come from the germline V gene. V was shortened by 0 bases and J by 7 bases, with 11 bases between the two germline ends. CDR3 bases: TGTGCCAGCAGCGTAGAGGGCAGCTCCAATTCACCCCTCCACTTT. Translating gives CASSVEGSSNSPLHF.

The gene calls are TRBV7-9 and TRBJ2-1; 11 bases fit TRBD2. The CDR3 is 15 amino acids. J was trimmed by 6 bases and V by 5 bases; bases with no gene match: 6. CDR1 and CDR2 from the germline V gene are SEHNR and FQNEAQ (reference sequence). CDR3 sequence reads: CASSLSGRAGNEQFF. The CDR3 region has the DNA TGTGCCAGCAGCCTTAGCGGGAGGGCGGGCAATGAGCAGTTCTTC.

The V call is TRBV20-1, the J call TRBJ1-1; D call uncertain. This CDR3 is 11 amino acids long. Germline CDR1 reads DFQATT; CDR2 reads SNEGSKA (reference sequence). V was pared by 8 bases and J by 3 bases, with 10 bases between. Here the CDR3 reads CSYSGYTEAFF. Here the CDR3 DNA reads TGCAGTTACAGCGGGTACACTGAAGCTTTCTTT.

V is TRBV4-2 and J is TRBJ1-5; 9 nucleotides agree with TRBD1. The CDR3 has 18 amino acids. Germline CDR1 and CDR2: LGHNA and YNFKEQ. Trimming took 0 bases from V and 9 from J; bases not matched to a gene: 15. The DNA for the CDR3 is TGTGCCAGCAGCCAAGAAGGCGGGACAGGGTCCCAAGTGACGCCCCAGCATTTT. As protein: CASSQEGGTGSQVTPQHF.

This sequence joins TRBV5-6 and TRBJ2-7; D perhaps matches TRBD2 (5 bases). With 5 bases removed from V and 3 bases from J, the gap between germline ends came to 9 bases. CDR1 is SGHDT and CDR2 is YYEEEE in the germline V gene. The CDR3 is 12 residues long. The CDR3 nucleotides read TGTGCCAGCAGATTAGCGAGCTACGAGCAGTACTTC. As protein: CASRLASYEQYF.

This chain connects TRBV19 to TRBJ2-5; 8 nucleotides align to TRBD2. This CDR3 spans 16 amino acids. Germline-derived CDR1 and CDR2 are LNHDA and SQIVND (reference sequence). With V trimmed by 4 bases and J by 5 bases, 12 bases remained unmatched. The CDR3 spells CASSTPGAGGRETQYF. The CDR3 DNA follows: TGTGCCAGTAGTACCCCTGGTGCGGGAGGAAGGGAGACCCAGTACTTC.

This CDR3 is CASSLESSREKLFF. The CDR3 DNA follows: TGCGCCAGCAGCTTGGAGAGTTCCAGGGAAAAACTGTTTTTT. V and J are TRBV5-1 and TRBJ1-4; D is ambiguous. The CDR3 extends over 14 amino acids. V shed 0 bases and J shed 8 bases, with 11 bases lying between them. Germline CDR1 is SGHRS and CDR2 is YFSETQ.

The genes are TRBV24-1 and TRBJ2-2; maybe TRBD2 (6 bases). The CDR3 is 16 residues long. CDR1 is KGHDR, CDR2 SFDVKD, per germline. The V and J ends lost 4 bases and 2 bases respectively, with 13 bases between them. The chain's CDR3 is CATSDAVGGNTGELFF. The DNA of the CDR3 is TGTGCCACCAGTGACGCCGTCGGGGGAAACACCGGGGAGCTGTTTTTT.

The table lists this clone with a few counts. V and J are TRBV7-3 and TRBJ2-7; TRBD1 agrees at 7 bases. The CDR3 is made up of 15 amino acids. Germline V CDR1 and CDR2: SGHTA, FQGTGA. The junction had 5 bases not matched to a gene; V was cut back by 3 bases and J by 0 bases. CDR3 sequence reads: CASSLGQKSSYEQYF. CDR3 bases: TGTGCCAGCAGCTTGGGACAGAAGAGCTCCTACGAGCAGTACTTC.

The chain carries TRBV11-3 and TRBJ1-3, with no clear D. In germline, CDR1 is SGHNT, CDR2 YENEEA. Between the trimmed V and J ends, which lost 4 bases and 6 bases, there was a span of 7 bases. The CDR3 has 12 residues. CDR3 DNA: TGTGCCAGCAGCTCGCGGGCAAACACCATATATTTT. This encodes CASSSRANTIYF. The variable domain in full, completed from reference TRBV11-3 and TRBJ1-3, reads EAGVVQSPRYKIIEKKQPVAFWCNPISGHNTLYWYLQNLGQGPELLIRYENEEAVDDSQLPKDRFSAERLKGVDSTLKIQPAELGDSAVYLCASSSRANTIYFGEGSWLTVV.

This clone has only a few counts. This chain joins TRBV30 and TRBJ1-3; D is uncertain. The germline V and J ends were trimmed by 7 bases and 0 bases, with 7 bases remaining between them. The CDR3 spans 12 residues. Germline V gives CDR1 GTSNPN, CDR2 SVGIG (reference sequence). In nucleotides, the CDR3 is TGTGCCTCTACCCCCTCTGGAAACACCATATATTTT. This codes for CASTPSGNTIYF.

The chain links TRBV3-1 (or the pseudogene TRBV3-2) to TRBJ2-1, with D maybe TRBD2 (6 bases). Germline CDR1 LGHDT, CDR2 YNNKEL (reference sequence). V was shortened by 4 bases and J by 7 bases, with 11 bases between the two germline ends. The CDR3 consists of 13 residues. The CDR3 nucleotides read TGTGCCAGCAGCCTACAACTAGCAAATGAGCAGTTCTTC. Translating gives CASSLQLANEQFF.

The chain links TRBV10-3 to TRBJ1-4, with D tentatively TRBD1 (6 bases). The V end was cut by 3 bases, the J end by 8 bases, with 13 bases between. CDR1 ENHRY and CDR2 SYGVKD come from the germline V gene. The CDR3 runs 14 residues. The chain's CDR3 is CAISDQGGGEKLFF. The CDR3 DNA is TGTGCCATCAGTGACCAAGGGGGAGGAGAAAAACTGTTTTTT.

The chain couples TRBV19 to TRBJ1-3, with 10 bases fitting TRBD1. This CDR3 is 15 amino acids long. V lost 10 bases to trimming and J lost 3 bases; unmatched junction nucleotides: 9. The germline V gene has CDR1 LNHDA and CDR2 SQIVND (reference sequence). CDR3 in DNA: TGTGCCACCGGGACAGGGGCTTCGGGTGGAAACACCATATATTTT. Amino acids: CATGTGASGGNTIYF. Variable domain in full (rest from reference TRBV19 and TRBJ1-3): DGGITQSPKYLFRKEGQNVTLSCEQNLNHDAMYWYRQDPGQGLRLIYYSQIVNDFQKGDIAEGYSVSREKKESFPLTVTSAQKNPTAFYLCATGTGASGGNTIYFGEGSWLTVV.

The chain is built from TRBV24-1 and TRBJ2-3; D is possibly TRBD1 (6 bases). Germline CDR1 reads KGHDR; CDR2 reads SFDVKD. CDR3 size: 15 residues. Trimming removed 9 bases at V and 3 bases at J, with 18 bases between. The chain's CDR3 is CATQDRSPATDTQYF. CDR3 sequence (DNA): TGTGCCACCCAGGACAGAAGCCCCGCGACAGATACGCAGTATTTT.

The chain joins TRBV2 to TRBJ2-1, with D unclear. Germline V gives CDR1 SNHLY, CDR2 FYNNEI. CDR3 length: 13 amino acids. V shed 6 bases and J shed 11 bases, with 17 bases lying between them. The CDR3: CASSPEGTSKQFF. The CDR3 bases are TGTGCCAGCAGCCCCGAAGGTACCAGCAAGCAGTTCTTC.

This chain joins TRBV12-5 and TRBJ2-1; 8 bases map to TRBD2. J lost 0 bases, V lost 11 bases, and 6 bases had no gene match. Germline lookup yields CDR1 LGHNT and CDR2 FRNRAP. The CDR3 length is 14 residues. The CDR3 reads CASGRGGSYNEQFF. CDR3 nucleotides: TGTGCTTCCGGGAGGGGGGGCTCCTACAATGAGCAGTTCTTC.

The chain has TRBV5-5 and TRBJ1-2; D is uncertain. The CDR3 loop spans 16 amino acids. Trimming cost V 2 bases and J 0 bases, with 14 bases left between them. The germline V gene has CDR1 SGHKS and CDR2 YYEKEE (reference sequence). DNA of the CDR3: TGTGCCAGCAGCTTAAAGTGGACGGGTTCTAACTATGGCTACACCTTC. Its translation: CASSLKWTGSNYGYTF. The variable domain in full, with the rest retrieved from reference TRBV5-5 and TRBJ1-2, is DAGVTQSPTHLIKTRGQQVTLRCSPISGHKSVSWYQQVLGQGPQFIFQYYEKEERGRGNFPDRFSARQFPNYSSELNVNALLLGDSALYLCASSLKWTGSNYGYTFGSGTRLTVV.

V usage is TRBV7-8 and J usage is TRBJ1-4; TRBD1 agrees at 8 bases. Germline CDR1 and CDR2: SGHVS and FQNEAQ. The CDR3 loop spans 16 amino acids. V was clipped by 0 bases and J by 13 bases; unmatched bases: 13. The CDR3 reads CASSLAGNDRGLGLFF. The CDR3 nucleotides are TGTGCCAGCAGCTTAGCTGGAAATGACAGGGGCTTAGGACTGTTTTTT.

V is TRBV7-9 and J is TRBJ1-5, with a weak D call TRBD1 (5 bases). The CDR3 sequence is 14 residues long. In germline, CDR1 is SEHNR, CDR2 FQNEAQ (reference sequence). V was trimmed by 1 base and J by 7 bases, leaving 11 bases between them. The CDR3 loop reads CASSLGGNGQPQHF. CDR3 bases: TGTGCCAGCAGCTTAGGGGGGAACGGGCAGCCCCAGCATTTT.

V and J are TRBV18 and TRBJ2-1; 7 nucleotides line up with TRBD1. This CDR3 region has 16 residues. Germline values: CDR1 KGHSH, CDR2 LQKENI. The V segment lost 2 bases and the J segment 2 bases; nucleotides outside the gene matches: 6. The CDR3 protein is CASSPSWDRTYNEQFF. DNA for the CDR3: TGTGCCAGCTCACCATCTTGGGACAGAACCTACAATGAGCAGTTCTTC.

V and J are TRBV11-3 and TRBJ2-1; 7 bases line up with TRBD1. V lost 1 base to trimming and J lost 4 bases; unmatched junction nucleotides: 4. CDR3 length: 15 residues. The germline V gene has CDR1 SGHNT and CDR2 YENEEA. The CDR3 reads CASSLVQGLYNEQFF. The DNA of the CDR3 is TGTGCCAGCAGCTTAGTACAGGGGCTGTACAATGAGCAGTTCTTC.

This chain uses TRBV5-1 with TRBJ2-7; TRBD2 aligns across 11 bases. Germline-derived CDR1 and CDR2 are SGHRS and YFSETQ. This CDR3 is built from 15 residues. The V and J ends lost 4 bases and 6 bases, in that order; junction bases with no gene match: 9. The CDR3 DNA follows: TGCGCCAGCAGCCTTAGCGGGGGGGTTACTTTCGAGCAGTACTTC. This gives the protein CASSLSGGVTFEQYF.

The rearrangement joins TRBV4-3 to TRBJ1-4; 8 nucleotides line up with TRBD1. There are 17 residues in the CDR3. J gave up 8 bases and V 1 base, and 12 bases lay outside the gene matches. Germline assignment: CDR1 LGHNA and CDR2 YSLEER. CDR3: CASSQGPWTGRGEKLFF. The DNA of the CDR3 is TGCGCCAGCAGCCAAGGACCCTGGACAGGGAGAGGGGAAAAACTGTTTTTT.

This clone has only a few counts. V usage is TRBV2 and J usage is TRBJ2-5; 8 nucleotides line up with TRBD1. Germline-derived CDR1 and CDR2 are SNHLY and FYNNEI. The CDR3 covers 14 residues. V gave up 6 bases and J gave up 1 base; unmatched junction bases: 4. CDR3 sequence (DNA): TGTGCCAGCAGGGACAGGGTCCCCCAAGAGACCCAGTACTTC. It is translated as CASRDRVPQETQYF.

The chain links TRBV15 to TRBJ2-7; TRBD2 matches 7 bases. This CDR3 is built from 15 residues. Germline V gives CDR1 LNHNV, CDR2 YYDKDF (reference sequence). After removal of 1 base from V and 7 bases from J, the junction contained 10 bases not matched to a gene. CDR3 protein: CATSRARGVAREQYF. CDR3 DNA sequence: TGTGCCACCAGCAGAGCCCGGGGGGTAGCGCGAGAGCAGTACTTC.

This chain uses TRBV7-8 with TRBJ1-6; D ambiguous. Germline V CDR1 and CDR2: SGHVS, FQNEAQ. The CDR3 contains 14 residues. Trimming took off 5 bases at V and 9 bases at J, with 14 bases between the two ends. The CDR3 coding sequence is TGTGCCAGCAGCGCGGACGGGAGGCTTTCACCCCTCCACTTT. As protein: CASSADGRLSPLHF.